The 10 T cell receptor beta chains below were found in one sample sequenced in a study of blood T cell repertoires in COVID-19. Sequencing used immunoSEQ multiplex PCR; TCRdb keeps in-frame clones, though not all of them. The repertoire holds roughly 570,000 clones, with roughly nine tenths as singletons. Sequenced material: peripheral blood. These receptors were obtained from a woman aged 45-65 years with COVID-19, enrolled during active disease.

The chain uses TRBV30 and TRBJ1-2; D is possibly TRBD1 (5 bases). Trimming removed 3 bases from V and 8 bases from J, with 19 bases in between. There are 14 residues in the CDR3. Germline CDR1 is GTSNPN and CDR2 is SVGIG (reference sequence). Here the CDR3 reads CAWSATSWGGGYTF. The CDR3, as DNA: TGTGCCTGGAGCGCTACCTCATGGGGGGGAGGCTACACCTTC.

This chain links TRBV7-6 with TRBJ2-7; D is possibly TRBD1 (6 bases). V lost 2 bases and J lost 2, with 13 bases in between. Germline CDR1 and CDR2: SGHVS and FNYEAQ. This CDR3 is 15 amino acids long. The DNA for the CDR3 is TGTGCCAGCAGCTTATACACAGGGCCTACCTACGAGCAGTACTTC. Its protein is CASSLYTGPTYEQYF. The full variable domain, completed using reference TRBV7-6 and TRBJ2-7, is GAGVSQSPRYKVTKRGQDVALRCDPISGHVSLYWYRQALGQGPEFLTYFNYEAQQDKSGLPNDRFSAERPEGSISTLTIQRTEQRDSAMYRCASSLYTGPTYEQYFGPGTRLTVT.

This rearrangement joins TRBV5-1 to TRBJ1-3, with no clear D. V shed 0 bases and J shed 1 base, with 8 bases lying between them. CDR3 size: 15 residues. The germline gives CDR1 SGHRS, CDR2 YFSETQ. The CDR3 protein is CASSLAGVSGNTIYF. The CDR3 bases are TGCGCCAGCAGCTTGGCCGGGGTATCTGGAAACACCATATATTTT.

The chain has TRBV24-1 and TRBJ1-4; D might be TRBD1 (6 bases). Germline V gene lookup returns CDR1 KGHDR and CDR2 SFDVKD. Trimming shortened V by 4 bases and J by 8 bases, and 16 bases separated the two germline ends. The CDR3 extends over 15 amino acids. Written as DNA, the CDR3 is TGTGCCACCAGTGACCCAACAGGGAGGGACGAAAAACTGTTTTTT. Its translation is CATSDPTGRDEKLFF.

The V call is TRBV19, the J call TRBJ2-3; D perhaps matches TRBD1 (6 bases). V gave up 1 base and J gave up 0 bases, with 11 bases separating them. This CDR3 comprises 16 residues. The germline V gene has CDR1 LNHDA and CDR2 SQIVND (reference sequence). The CDR3 here is CASSIVGTSSTDTQYF. The CDR3 DNA follows: TGTGCCAGTAGTATAGTGGGGACATCTAGCACAGATACGCAGTATTTT.

As for this clone: Other DNA sequences within the sample encode an identical CDR3. The chain recombines TRBV5-8 with TRBJ1-1; no definite D call. The CDR3 totals 13 residues. CDR1 SGHTS and CDR2 YDEGEE come from the germline V gene. V lost 4 bases and J lost 1, with 8 bases in between. The CDR3 region has the DNA TGTGCCAGCAGCCTTAACAAGAACACTGAAGCTTTCTTT. Translating it yields CASSLNKNTEAFF.

V usage is TRBV25-1 and J usage is TRBJ2-7, with 7 bases identical to TRBD1. The CDR3 consists of 15 residues. Unmatched junction bases numbered 10, after V lost 5 bases and J lost 3 bases. Germline CDR1 and CDR2: MGHDK and SYGVNS. The DNA for the CDR3 is TGTGCCAGCAGTCCTAACAGGGGAGATAGCTACGAGCAGTACTTC. Protein product: CASSPNRGDSYEQYF.

In the case of this clone: This sample includes further DNA sequences coding for the same CDR3. The rearrangement links TRBV7-9 to TRBJ1-4; 7 nucleotides agree with TRBD1. The CDR3 covers 15 residues. Germline CDR1 and CDR2: SEHNR and FQNEAQ (reference sequence). The ends lost 5 bases at V and 3 bases at J; junction bases unmatched: 6. CDR3 loop: CASSTRQGSNEKLFF. The CDR3 DNA follows: TGTGCCAGCAGCACTCGACAGGGCTCTAATGAAAAACTGTTTTTT.

The CDR3 loop reads CASSPWLGGTDTQYF. The CDR3 nucleotides read TGTGCCAGCAGCCCGTGGCTAGGAGGCACAGATACGCAGTATTTT. V usage is TRBV6-5 and J usage is TRBJ2-3; D unresolved. Looked up from germline, CDR1 is MNHEY and CDR2 is SVGAGI. Trimming removed 6 bases from V and 1 base from J, with 14 bases in between. The CDR3 sequence is 15 residues long.

About this clone: Other DNA sequences in the sample encode the same CDR3. The DNA for the CDR3 is TGTGCCTGGAGTGTGGGCAGAAACTATGGCTACACCTTC. Encoded protein: CAWSVGRNYGYTF. The genes are TRBV30 and TRBJ1-2, with D hard to call. The V gene lost 0 bases and the J gene lost 2 bases, with 7 bases spanning the gap. The length of the CDR3 is 13 residues. The V gene's germline CDR1 is GTSNPN and CDR2 SVGIG (reference sequence).